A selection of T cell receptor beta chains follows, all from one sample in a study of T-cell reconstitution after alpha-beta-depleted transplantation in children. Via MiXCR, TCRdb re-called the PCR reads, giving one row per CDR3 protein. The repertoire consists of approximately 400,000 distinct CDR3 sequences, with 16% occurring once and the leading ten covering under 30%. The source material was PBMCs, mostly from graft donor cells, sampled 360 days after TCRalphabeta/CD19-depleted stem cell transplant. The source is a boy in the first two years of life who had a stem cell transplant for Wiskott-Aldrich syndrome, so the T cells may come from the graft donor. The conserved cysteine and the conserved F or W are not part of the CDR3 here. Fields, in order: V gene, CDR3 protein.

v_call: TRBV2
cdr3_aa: ASRSHRGDEKLF

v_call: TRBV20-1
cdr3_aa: SAPWSYGYGYT

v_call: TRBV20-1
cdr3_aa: SADRLGYEQF

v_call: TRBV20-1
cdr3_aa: SAIGAGKDSNQPQH

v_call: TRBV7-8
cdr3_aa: ASSYLDRPRTGELF

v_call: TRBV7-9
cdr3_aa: ASAQGGTEAF

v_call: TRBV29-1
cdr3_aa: SVVPGQETQY

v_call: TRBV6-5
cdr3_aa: ASSYGREVVPYNEQF

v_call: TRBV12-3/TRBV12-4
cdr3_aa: ASSYIEQETQY

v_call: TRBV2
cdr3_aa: ACSPILAGGPFFYEQY

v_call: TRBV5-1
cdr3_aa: ASSHRLAGGPLTDTQY

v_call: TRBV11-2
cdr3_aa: ASSSPTGTVGWGSYEQY

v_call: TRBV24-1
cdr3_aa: ATSGQLLSSYNEQF

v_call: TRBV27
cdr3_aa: ASTPFGGRTRTDTQY

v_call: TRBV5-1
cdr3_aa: ASSLALPNEQY

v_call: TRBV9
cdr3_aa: ASSVGGGLASKY

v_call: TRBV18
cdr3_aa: ASSPPSGGAY

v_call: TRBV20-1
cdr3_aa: SASSLSSYNEQF

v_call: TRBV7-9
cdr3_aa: ASSLVGTSGRYEQY

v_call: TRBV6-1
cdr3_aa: ASSVTKQASSFTGELF

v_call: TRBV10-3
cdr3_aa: AIGQGRETQY

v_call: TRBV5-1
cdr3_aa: ASSLELANRNEQF

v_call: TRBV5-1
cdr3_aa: ASSFKGGIAYEQY

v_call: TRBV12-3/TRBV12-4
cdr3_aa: ASTWGTPSYNEQF

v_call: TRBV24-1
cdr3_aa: ATSDWPGWNEQF

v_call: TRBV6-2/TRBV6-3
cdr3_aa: ASSDHNEQF

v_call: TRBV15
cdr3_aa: ATSREGNTQY

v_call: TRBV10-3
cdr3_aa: AIKGTRGTDTQY

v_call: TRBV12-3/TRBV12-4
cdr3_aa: ASRGSRTARETQY

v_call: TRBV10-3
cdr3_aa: AISGRASNTGELF

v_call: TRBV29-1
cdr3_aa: SVKQGDNSPLH

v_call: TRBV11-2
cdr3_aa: ASSSSNFKAQY

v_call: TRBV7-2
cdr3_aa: ASSLVGRTSSTDTQY

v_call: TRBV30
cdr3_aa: AWTGTSGKYEQY

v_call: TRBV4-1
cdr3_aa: ASSQGPRAGGLNTGELF

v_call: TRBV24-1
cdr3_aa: ATSDLERGGRGEQF

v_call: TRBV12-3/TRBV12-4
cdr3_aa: ASSGPGQGRNYEQY

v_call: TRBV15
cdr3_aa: ATSRDPGPFFGEQY

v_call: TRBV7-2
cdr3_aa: GSVSGGANGELF

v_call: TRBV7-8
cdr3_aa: ASSLGRQIRGYEQY

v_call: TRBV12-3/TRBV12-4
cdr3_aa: ASSPMGRETQY

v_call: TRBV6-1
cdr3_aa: ASSRPLSRVTHAEQF

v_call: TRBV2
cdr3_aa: ASRRTGAEAF

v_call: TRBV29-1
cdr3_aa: SGTSGSPCDEQF

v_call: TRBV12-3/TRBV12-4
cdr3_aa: ASSLKDEQY

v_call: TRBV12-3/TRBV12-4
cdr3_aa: ASSLAPRRETQY

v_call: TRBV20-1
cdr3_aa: SARDLAGGSKETQY

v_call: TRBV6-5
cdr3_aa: ASSYLLDNEQF

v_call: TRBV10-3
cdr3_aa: AIGLHTDTQY

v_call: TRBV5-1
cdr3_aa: ASSPDYSTDTQY

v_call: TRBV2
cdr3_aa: ASRQSPYYEQY

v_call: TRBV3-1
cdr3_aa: ASSHVTSGSWNEQF

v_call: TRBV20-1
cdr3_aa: SAREGKTSGRVGTQY

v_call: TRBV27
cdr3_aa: ASSLSGQEQF

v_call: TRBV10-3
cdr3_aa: AISEWGSDTQY

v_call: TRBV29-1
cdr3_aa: SVAQGGYYEQY

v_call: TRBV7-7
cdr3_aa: ASSLEGNSMSRQF

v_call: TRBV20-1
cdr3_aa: SAWGPRNTGELF